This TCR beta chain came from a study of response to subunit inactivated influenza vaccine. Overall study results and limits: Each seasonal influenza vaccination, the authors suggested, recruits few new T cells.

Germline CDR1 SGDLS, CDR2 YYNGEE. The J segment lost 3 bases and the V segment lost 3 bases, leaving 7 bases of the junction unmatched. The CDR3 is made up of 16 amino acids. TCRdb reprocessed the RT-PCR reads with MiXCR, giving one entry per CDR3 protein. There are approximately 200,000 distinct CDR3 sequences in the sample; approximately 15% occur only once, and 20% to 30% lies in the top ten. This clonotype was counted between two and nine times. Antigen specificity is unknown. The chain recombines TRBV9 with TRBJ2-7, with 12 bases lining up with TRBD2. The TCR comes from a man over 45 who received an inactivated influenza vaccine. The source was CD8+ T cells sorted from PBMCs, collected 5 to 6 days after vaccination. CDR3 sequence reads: CASSASGRVDFYEQYF. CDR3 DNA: TGTGCCAGCAGCGCTAGCGGGAGGGTCGACTTCTACGAGCAGTACTTC.